This TCR beta chain was recorded in a study of T cells expressing NK-cell markers. Study at large: It was sorted CD3+CD56-NKG2C+, CD3+CD56+NKG2C- and CD3+CD56+NKG2C+ T cells that provided the TCR beta repertoires. Study-wide findings and caveats: Leadership of the CD3+CD56-NKG2C+ fraction also belonged to these clonotypes in several donors.

About this clonotype: What it binds is not known.

The TCR beta cDNA came from 5'RACE template switching with UMIs. Reprocessing the 5' RACE reads, TCRdb reports a single entry for every CDR3 protein and omits DNA. The data include roughly 160,000 distinct CDR3 sequences; the top ten clones carry approximately 17%. Sample: blood T cells: a sorted CD56 or NKG2C T cell subset, CD4+ or CD8+ T cells, or bulk PBMC T cells (not recorded which). The clonotype comes from a woman between 18 and 70 years old in good health.

This CDR3 is CARGRGNQPQHF. The V and J genes are TRBV6-6 and TRBJ1-5. Germline loops: CDR1 MNHNY, CDR2 SVGAGI (reference sequence). This CDR3 is built from 12 residues.